The 11 T cell receptor beta chains given below trace back to one sample, sequenced in a study of shared clonotypes between healthy human individuals. CD8 cells regarded as naive lacked CD45RO, were positively chosen for CCR7, and omitted terminally differentiated effector memory CD45RA+ cells. Produced via immunoSEQ multiplex PCR; TCRdb's table is partial and in-frame only. The table records about 2,200,000 clones, about 92% of them present only once. Material: naive CD8+ T cells from PBMCs. Source of these receptors: a man aged 18 to 35 in good health. Some clones in this sample may be carry-over from other donors' samples.

The V gene is TRBV18, the J gene TRBJ1-4; possible D gene TRBD1, 5 bases. V gave up 3 bases and J gave up 3 bases, with 14 bases separating them. Germline CDR1 KGHSH, CDR2 LQKENI. The CDR3 is 16 residues long. The CDR3 DNA reads as TGTGCCAGCTCACCGGAGGGGCTAAAGGCTAATGAAAAACTGTTTTTT. Translating it yields CASSPEGLKANEKLFF.

This chain connects TRBV6-1 to TRBJ1-1; 7 nucleotides align to TRBD1. Trimming took 6 bases from V and 5 from J; bases not matched to a gene: 9. This CDR3 comprises 14 residues. CDR1 and CDR2 from the germline V gene are MNHNS and SASEGT. In DNA form, the CDR3 reads TGTGCCAGCAGCCTACAGGGGCCGAGGACTGAAGCTTTCTTT. This encodes CASSLQGPRTEAFF.

Turning to this clone: Other DNA sequences in the sample encode the same CDR3. The chain recombines TRBV6-1 with TRBJ2-7, with unresolved D. This CDR3 is built from 13 residues. Deletions cut 3 bases from V and 1 base from J, with 7 bases between. Germline assignment: CDR1 MNHNS and CDR2 SASEGT. CDR3 region: CASSDRGSYEQYF. The CDR3 DNA reads TGTGCCAGCAGTGATCGTGGGTCCTACGAGCAGTACTTC.

This chain connects TRBV28 to TRBJ2-7; no reliable D call. CDR1 is MDHEN, CDR2 SYDVKM, per germline. The CDR3 has 12 residues. V dropped 6 bases and J dropped 4 bases, with 10 bases sitting between them. The chain's CDR3 is CASSTNRYEQYF. The DNA of the CDR3 is TGTGCCAGCAGCACCAACCGGTACGAGCAGTACTTC.

The chain combines TRBV6-6 with TRBJ2-3, with TRBD1 identical over 7 bases. J lost 10 bases, V lost 5 bases, and 6 bases had no gene match. Germline CDR1 and CDR2: MNHNY and SVGAGI (reference sequence). There are 12 residues in the CDR3. CDR3 region: CASSQLTGPQYF. CDR3 sequence (DNA): TGTGCCAGCAGTCAACTGACAGGGCCGCAGTATTTT.

The chain couples TRBV6-5 to TRBJ1-4, with TRBD1 matching 9 bases. The V segment lost 6 bases and the J segment 8 bases; nucleotides outside the gene matches: 10. The CDR3 is made up of 15 amino acids. Germline V gene lookup returns CDR1 MNHEY and CDR2 SVGAGI. CDR3 residues: CASSPNRGLREKLFF. In DNA form, the CDR3 reads TGTGCCAGCAGCCCCAACAGGGGGCTTCGGGAAAAACTGTTTTTT.

CDR3 sequence (DNA): TGTGCCTCGGGGCTAGCCAGCTACAATGAGCAGTTCTTC. It is translated as CASGLASYNEQFF. The V gene is TRBV30, the J gene TRBJ2-1, with D possibly being TRBD1 or TRBD2 (5 bases each). This CDR3 is 13 amino acids long. The V and J ends lost 7 bases and 3 bases respectively, with 13 bases between them. The germline V gene encodes CDR1 GTSNPN and CDR2 SVGIG (reference sequence).

The V gene is TRBV18, the J gene TRBJ1-3, with D possibly TRBD1 on 5 matching bases. Germline CDR1 and CDR2: KGHSH and LQKENI. V lost 6 bases and J lost 8, with 14 bases in between. The CDR3 extends over 13 amino acids. Written as DNA, the CDR3 is TGTGCCAGCTCGCTGTCGGTGGGGGACACCATATATTTT. This sequence encodes CASSLSVGDTIYF. Using reference TRBV18 and TRBJ1-3 for the parts outside the CDR3, the full variable domain is NAGVMQNPRHLVRRRGQEARLRCSPMKGHSHVYWYRQLPEEGLKFMVYLQKENIIDESGMPKERFSAEFPKEGPSILRIQQVVRGDSAAYFCASSLSVGDTIYFGEGSWLTVV.

The V and J genes are TRBV10-2 and TRBJ2-7; possibly TRBD1 or TRBD2 for D (5 bases each). CDR3 length equals 13 residues. Trimming took off 6 bases at V and 3 bases at J, with 12 bases between the two ends. Germline V gene lookup returns CDR1 WSHSY and CDR2 SAAADI. The CDR3 reads CASRPPGSYEQYF. As DNA, the CDR3 is TGCGCCAGCAGGCCCCCAGGGAGCTACGAGCAGTACTTC.

J is TRBJ2-7 and V is TRBV5-1; D remains ambiguous. The germline CDR1 and CDR2 sequences are SGHRS and YFSETQ. CDR3 length: 14 amino acids. V gave up 5 bases and J gave up 0 bases, with 12 bases separating them. CDR3 protein: CASSPTVSSYEQYF. The CDR3, as DNA: TGCGCCAGCAGTCCTACAGTGAGCTCCTACGAGCAGTACTTC. The full variable domain, completed using reference TRBV5-1 and TRBJ2-7, is KAGVTQTPRYLIKTRGQQVTLSCSPISGHRSVSWYQQTPGQGLQFLFEYFSETQRNKGNFPGRFSGRQFSNSRSEMNVSTLELGDSALYLCASSPTVSSYEQYFGPGTRLTVT.

V is TRBV7-9 and J is TRBJ2-5; TRBD2 agrees at 8 bases. Germline V gene lookup returns CDR1 SEHNR and CDR2 FQNEAQ (reference sequence). The CDR3 contains 17 residues. V lost 2 bases to trimming and J lost 5 bases; unmatched junction nucleotides: 13. In nucleotides, the CDR3 is TGTGCCAGCAGCTTACCCCCCCGGGGGGGTCAGCAGGAGACCCAGTACTTC. Protein product: CASSLPPRGGQQETQYF.